This TCR beta chain was recovered during a study of graft-versus-host responses after intestinal transplantation. Study information: Isolated intestinal, liver-intestinal, or multivisceral transplants had been given to the recipients. Induction using anti-thymocyte globulin, followed by tacrolimus and steroids for roughly 3 years, was given to all recipients.

Regarding this clone: Its antigen is undetermined.

There are 17 residues in the CDR3. Unmatched junction bases numbered 18, after V lost 4 bases and J lost 3 bases. The germline CDR1 and CDR2 sequences are SQVTM and ANQGSEA. Notes on the study in general: An association linked early post-transplant HvG declines with peak circulating GvH clone levels. GvH clonotypes were identified within recipient marrow, with a subset emerging first in ileum or blood.

Produced via immunoSEQ multiplex PCR; TCRdb's table is partial and in-frame only. The repertoire holds about 63,000 clones, about 89% seen once, with about 1.7% in the top ten. The authors processed graft tissue to release intraepithelial and lamina propria lymphocytes. The chain recombines TRBV29-1 with TRBJ2-7, with 7 nucleotides matching TRBD2. The sequencing used ileum tissue, collected roughly 54 weeks after transplant. This receptor was identified in a human patient who received an intestinal transplant, so some T cells may come from the graft donor. The CDR3 protein is CSVGLASGRFQLYEQYF. CDR3 bases: TGCAGCGTTGGTTTGGCTAGCGGCCGGTTCCAACTCTACGAGCAGTACTTC.